Shown below are 19 T cell receptor beta chains from a single sample sequenced in a study of blood T cell repertoires in COVID-19. Sequencing used immunoSEQ multiplex PCR; TCRdb keeps in-frame clones, though not all of them. Of some 180,000 clones listed, 75% to 90% are singletons. The sample consisted of peripheral blood. The receptor set was obtained from a woman aged 55-70 years with acute or convalescent COVID-19.

The CDR3 region has the DNA TGTGCCAGCAGTGAAACAGGGGGCAGCTCTGGAAACACCATATATTTT. As protein: CASSETGGSSGNTIYF. This chain links TRBV25-1 with TRBJ1-3; 9 bases map to TRBD1. Trimming cost V 2 bases and J 0 bases; bases outside gene matches: 2. Germline-derived CDR1 and CDR2 are MGHDK and SYGVNS. This CDR3 comprises 16 residues.

This clone was seen a single time. This sequence joins TRBV25-1 and TRBJ1-1, with D tentatively TRBD1 (6 bases). The CDR3 runs to 13 residues. V lost 4 bases and J 11 bases, leaving 17 bases between the germline ends. Germline loops: CDR1 MGHDK, CDR2 SYGVNS. The CDR3 here is CASSGGGGVVAFF. As DNA, the CDR3 is TGTGCCAGCAGTGGAGGGGGGGGTGTGGTGGCTTTCTTT. Based on the CDR3 plus reference TRBV25-1 and TRBJ1-1, the full variable domain is EADIYQTPRYLVIGTGKKITLECSQTMGHDKMYWYQQDPGMELHLIHYSYGVNSTEKGDLSSESTVSRIRTEHFPLTLESARPSHTSQYLCASSGGGGVVAFFGQGTRLTVV.

This clone occurred a few times. The chain is built from TRBV19 and TRBJ1-1; possibly TRBD1 for D (5 bases). The CDR3 has 16 amino acids. The germline V gene has CDR1 LNHDA and CDR2 SQIVND (reference sequence). The V end was cut by 2 bases, the J end by 2 bases, with 15 bases between. The CDR3 sequence: CASSILSQGRNTEAFF. As DNA, the CDR3 is TGTGCCAGTAGTATACTTTCCCAGGGTCGAAACACTGAAGCTTTCTTT.

The chain links TRBV30 to TRBJ2-1; D not resolved. The CDR3 consists of 11 residues. V was shortened by 3 bases and J by 8 bases, with 8 bases between the two germline ends. The germline V gene has CDR1 GTSNPN and CDR2 SVGIG (reference sequence). The CDR3 sequence: CAWSWRHEQFF. The CDR3 DNA sequence: TGTGCCTGGAGCTGGCGGCATGAGCAGTTCTTC.

The CDR3 loop reads CASSFAGRANTGELFF. CDR3 in DNA: TGTGCCAGCAGTTTTGCAGGGAGGGCGAACACCGGGGAGCTGTTTTTT. The chain is built from TRBV27 and TRBJ2-2; 7 bases match TRBD2. Germline assignment: CDR1 MNHEY and CDR2 SMNVEV (reference sequence). The CDR3 length is 16 residues. Losses at the gene ends were 3 bases for V and 0 bases for J; bases not matched to a gene: 4.

The chain uses TRBV19 and TRBJ2-5; D perhaps matches TRBD1 (6 bases). V was clipped by 5 bases and J by 5 bases, with 15 bases between them. Germline V CDR1 and CDR2: LNHDA, SQIVND (reference sequence). This CDR3 is 14 amino acids long. CDR3 in DNA: TGTGCCAGTAGTGCGACAGGTTCTGCTGAGACCCAGTACTTC. Encoded protein: CASSATGSAETQYF.

This chain connects TRBV19 to TRBJ1-4, with D unresolved. Germline V lookup: CDR1 LNHDA, CDR2 SQIVND (reference sequence). The CDR3 is 13 amino acids. Trimming left V 9 bases short and J 7 bases short, with 15 bases between. In nucleotides, the CDR3 is TGTGCCAGCCTAGGTGGTGAGGTTGAAAAACTGTTTTTT. Translation gives CASLGGEVEKLFF.

This chain connects TRBV6-1 to TRBJ2-1, with unresolved D. The V end lost 3 bases, the J end lost 0 bases, and 6 bases lay between the germline ends. The germline V gene encodes CDR1 MNHNS and CDR2 SASEGT. This CDR3 comprises 14 residues. CDR3 sequence reads: CASSERSSYNEQFF. CDR3 sequence (DNA): TGTGCCAGCAGTGAGAGGAGCTCCTACAATGAGCAGTTCTTC.

This clone was found once. At the DNA level, this CDR3 is encoded by other sequences in the same sample as well. The gene calls are TRBV6-5 and TRBJ1-4; the match to TRBD1 covers 7 bases. The CDR3 is 15 amino acids. J was trimmed by 3 bases and V by 0 bases; bases with no gene match: 1. Germline V gives CDR1 MNHEY, CDR2 SVGAGI. The chain's CDR3 is CASSYSTGSNEKLFF. CDR3 in DNA: TGTGCCAGCAGTTACTCGACAGGGTCTAATGAAAAACTGTTTTTT.

The chain joins TRBV3-1 (or the pseudogene TRBV3-2) to TRBJ1-3; weak D call: TRBD1 (5 bases). This CDR3 comprises 17 residues. Germline CDR1 reads LGHDT; CDR2 reads YNNKEL (reference sequence). V shed 1 base and J shed 8 bases, with 21 bases lying between them. For the CDR3, the DNA is TGTGCCAGCAGCCAAGCCTCCGGGGGAGCTCGATGGGACACCATATATTTT. It specifies CASSQASGGARWDTIYF.

The chain is built from TRBV7-2 and TRBJ2-7; no definite D call. V was shortened by 5 bases and J by 0 bases, with 14 bases between the two germline ends. The germline CDR1 and CDR2 sequences are SGHTA and FQGNSA. CDR3 size: 15 residues. As DNA, the CDR3 is TGTGCCAGCAGCCCTACCAGCGTCAGCTCCTACGAGCAGTACTTC. Its translation: CASSPTSVSSYEQYF.

The chain recombines TRBV19 with TRBJ1-2, with D possibly matching TRBD1 (5 bases). Trimming took off 3 bases at V and 4 bases at J, with 15 bases between the two ends. In germline, CDR1 is LNHDA, CDR2 SQIVND (reference sequence). This CDR3 is 15 amino acids long. For the CDR3, the DNA is TGTGCCAGTAGTATCCCCCCGGGACTGATCTATGGCTACACCTTC. Its protein is CASSIPPGLIYGYTF.

The chain links TRBV6-5 to TRBJ1-1; 9 nucleotides match TRBD1. Trimming at V came to 6 bases and at J to 4 bases, leaving 6 bases not matched to a gene. The germline gives CDR1 MNHEY, CDR2 SVGAGI. There are 14 residues in the CDR3. The CDR3 nucleotides are TGTGCCAGCAGGGACAGGGGTTTGGGCACTGAAGCTTTCTTT. Its protein is CASRDRGLGTEAFF.

The rearrangement uses TRBV5-1 and TRBJ2-1; 9 bases are a match to TRBD2. J gave up 7 bases and V 5 bases, and 7 bases lay outside the gene matches. The CDR3 runs to 14 residues. Germline values: CDR1 SGHRS, CDR2 YFSETQ. The CDR3 sequence is CASRRLAGNNEQFF. In DNA, the CDR3 is TGCGCCAGCAGGAGGCTAGCGGGAAATAATGAGCAGTTCTTC.

J is TRBJ2-6 and V is TRBV6-5; D call uncertain. V was clipped by 2 bases and J by 3 bases, with 5 bases between them. Per germline, CDR1 MNHEY and CDR2 SVGAGI. This CDR3 is built from 14 residues. The DNA for the CDR3 is TGTGCCAGCAGTTACAACTTTGGGGCCAACGTCCTGACTTTC. This encodes CASSYNFGANVLTF.

About this clone: The junction does not match germline at one end; this may be a read error. The chain combines TRBV3-1 (or the pseudogene TRBV3-2) with TRBJ2-3; D is possibly TRBD2 (6 bases). The CDR3 covers 16 residues. Looked up from germline, CDR1 is LGHDT and CDR2 is YNNKEL (reference sequence). DNA for the CDR3: TGTGCCAGCAGCGAAGAGTCTAAATTGCGGGGCTATACGCAGTATTTT. This encodes CASSEESKLRGYTQYF.

The chain has TRBV5-1 and TRBJ1-1; 9 nucleotides align to TRBD1. Germline V lookup: CDR1 SGHRS, CDR2 YFSETQ. V was pared by 5 bases and J by 0 bases, with 8 bases of the junction left unmatched. The CDR3 length is 16 residues. The CDR3 sequence is CASRSDRGSMNTEAFF. The CDR3 nucleotides read TGCGCCAGCAGGTCTGACAGGGGGTCGATGAACACTGAAGCTTTCTTT.

The chain is built from TRBV10-3 and TRBJ2-1; D gene unclear. Germline assignment: CDR1 ENHRY and CDR2 SYGVKD. The CDR3 is 14 residues long. V lost 3 bases to trimming and J lost 0 bases, with 6 bases between them. The CDR3 spells CAISDWSSYNEQFF. The CDR3, as DNA: TGTGCCATCAGTGACTGGAGCTCCTACAATGAGCAGTTCTTC.

The J gene is TRBJ2-2, the V gene TRBV28; 8 bases line up with TRBD2. This CDR3 spans 16 amino acids. V lost 4 bases and J lost 5; bases outside the gene matches: 9. Germline values: CDR1 MDHEN, CDR2 SYDVKM. CDR3: CASSSTGTSRTGELFF. Here the CDR3 DNA reads TGTGCCAGCAGTTCAACCGGGACTAGTCGTACCGGGGAGCTGTTTTTT.